This T cell receptor (beta chain) was captured by sequencing in a study of CD8+ T cells in alopecia areata. Study overall: For treated patients, severity scores reflected the percentage of scalp area affected.

The treatment denotes: oral pan-JAK inhibitor, 5-10 mg twice daily. The study team obtained lesional scalp punch biopsies and peripheral blood from alopecia areata patients. RNA was extracted and reverse transcribed into cDNA as the sequencing template. TCRdb keeps only in-frame clones here, not all; method: immunoSEQ multiplex PCR. This table holds hundreds of thousands of clones, 60% found once. V lost 5 bases and J lost 1, with 8 bases in between. There are 13 residues in the CDR3. Germline V gene data show CDR1 as MRHNA and CDR2 as SNTAGT. The sample in question was CD4+ T cells sorted from blood, obtained at week 52, from a patient treated with tofacitinib. The rearrangement joins TRBV6-4 to TRBJ1-1; D might be TRBD1 (5 bases). This clonotype was sampled from a human donor with alopecia areata. The CDR3 spells CASSYGQNTEAFF. CDR3 DNA sequence: TGTGCCAGCAGTTACGGACAGAACACTGAAGCTTTCTTT.